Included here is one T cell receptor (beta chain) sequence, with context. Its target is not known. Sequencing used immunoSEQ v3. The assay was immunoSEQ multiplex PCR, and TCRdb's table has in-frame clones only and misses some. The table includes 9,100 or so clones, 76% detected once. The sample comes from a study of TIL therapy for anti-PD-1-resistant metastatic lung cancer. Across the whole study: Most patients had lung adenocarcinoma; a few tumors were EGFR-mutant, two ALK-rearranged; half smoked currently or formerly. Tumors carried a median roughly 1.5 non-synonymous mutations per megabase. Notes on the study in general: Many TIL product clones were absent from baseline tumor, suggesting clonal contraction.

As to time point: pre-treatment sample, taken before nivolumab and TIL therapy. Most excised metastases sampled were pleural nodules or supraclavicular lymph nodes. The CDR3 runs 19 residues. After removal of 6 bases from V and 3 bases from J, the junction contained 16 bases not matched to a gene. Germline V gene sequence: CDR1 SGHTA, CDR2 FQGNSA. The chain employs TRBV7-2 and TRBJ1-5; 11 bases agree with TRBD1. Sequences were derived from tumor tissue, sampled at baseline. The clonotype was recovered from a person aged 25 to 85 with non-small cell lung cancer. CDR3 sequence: CASSPAGTGGGANNQPQHF. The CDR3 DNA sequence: TGTGCCAGCAGTCCCGCCGGGACAGGGGGTGGAGCAAACAATCAGCCCCAGCATTTT.